Following are 5 T cell receptor beta chains from one sample sequenced in a study of cytomegalovirus exposure and HLA in healthy donors. The PCR contained 60 Vbeta and 13 Jbeta primers. Clones were read by immunoSEQ multiplex PCR, and TCRdb kept only the in-frame ones, dropping some. The profile shows 150,000 to 170,000 clones, 75% to 85% of them singletons. Sequenced material: PBMCs. These receptors were obtained from a woman aged 40 to 50 in good health and CMV-seropositive.

The chain links TRBV19 to TRBJ2-5; TRBD2 aligns across 10 bases. Losses at the gene ends were 1 base for V and 9 bases for J; bases not matched to a gene: 8. The CDR3 is 15 amino acids. The germline V gene encodes CDR1 LNHDA and CDR2 SQIVND (reference sequence). CDR3 DNA: TGTGCCAGTAGTATAGGGACTAGCGGCGCTTCGGCCCAGTACTTC. Translation gives CASSIGTSGASAQYF. Drawing the rest from reference TRBV19 and TRBJ2-5, the complete variable domain is DGGITQSPKYLFRKEGQNVTLSCEQNLNHDAMYWYRQDPGQGLRLIYYSQIVNDFQKGDIAEGYSVSREKKESFPLTVTSAQKNPTAFYLCASSIGTSGASAQYFGPGTRLLVL.

This chain uses TRBV4-2 with TRBJ2-7; 9 positions match TRBD2. The CDR3 sequence is 18 residues long. After removal of 0 bases from V and 2 bases from J, the junction contained 11 bases not matched to a gene. Germline V lookup: CDR1 LGHNA, CDR2 YNFKEQ. CDR3 region: CASSQDDIGLAMPYEQYF. In DNA, the CDR3 is TGTGCCAGCAGCCAAGATGACATTGGACTAGCGATGCCCTACGAGCAGTACTTC.

The chain links TRBV13 to TRBJ2-1; 10 nucleotides line up with TRBD1. The germline V gene has CDR1 PRHDT and CDR2 FYEKMQ (reference sequence). With V trimmed by 8 bases and J by 5 bases, 21 bases remained unmatched. The CDR3 covers 19 residues. CDR3 sequence: CASGRRDRGKGSVDNEQFF. The CDR3 DNA follows: TGTGCCAGCGGGCGCCGGGACAGGGGCAAAGGTAGTGTCGACAATGAGCAGTTCTTC. The complete variable domain, with remaining parts taken from reference TRBV13 and TRBJ2-1, reads AAGVIQSPRHLIKEKRETATLKCYPIPRHDTVYWYQQGPGQDPQFLISFYEKMQSDKGSIPDRFSAQQFSDYHSELNMSSLELGDSALYFCASGRRDRGKGSVDNEQFFGPGTRLTVL.

V usage is TRBV27 and J usage is TRBJ2-2, with 10 bases fitting TRBD2. Trimming at V came to 2 bases and at J to 5 bases, leaving 8 bases not matched to a gene. The CDR3 sequence is 17 residues long. Germline V lookup: CDR1 MNHEY, CDR2 SMNVEV (reference sequence). CDR3 nucleotides: TGTGCCAGCAGTTTACACCTAGCGGGAGTTGGGACCGGGGAGCTGTTTTTT. This sequence encodes CASSLHLAGVGTGELFF.

This chain links TRBV19 with TRBJ1-5; a possible D gene is TRBD1 (6 bases). The germline gives CDR1 LNHDA, CDR2 SQIVND (reference sequence). The CDR3 is 15 residues long. With 5 bases removed from V and 0 bases from J, the gap between germline ends came to 11 bases. The CDR3 region has the DNA TGTGCCAGTAGTGCGATGGGGGCTAGCAATCAGCCCCAGCATTTT. Protein sequence: CASSAMGASNQPQHF.